This entry is about one T cell receptor beta chain. Its antigen is still unknown. Assay: immunoSEQ multiplex PCR; the TCRdb copy retains only in-frame clones and omits some. Here the sample spans thousands of clones, under 85% being singletons. This sample was taken from a study of immune cell composition in non-small cell lung cancer. Study details: Histologic subtype was mainly adenocarcinoma or squamous cell carcinoma. Findings and caveats of the study: Clones >0.5% enriched in tumour were rarer in adenocarcinoma (about 33%) than squamous (roughly 75%). Top 10 clone scores and clonality were higher in squamous than adenocarcinoma. No significant correlation existed between pack-years smoked and tumour clonality.

Germline CDR1 and CDR2: SGHNT and YYREEE (reference sequence). Trimming shortened V by 3 bases and J by 7 bases, and 17 bases separated the two germline ends. This CDR3 contains 15 residues. The specimen sequenced was lung tumor tissue. The TCR sequence derives from a human donor with non-small cell lung cancer. The J gene is TRBJ2-1, the V gene TRBV5-4, with D possibly TRBD2 on 6 matching bases. The CDR3 loop is CASSSTGGNYNEQFF. CDR3 DNA sequence: TGTGCCAGCAGCTCCACAGGAGGGAACTATAATGAGCAGTTCTTC.